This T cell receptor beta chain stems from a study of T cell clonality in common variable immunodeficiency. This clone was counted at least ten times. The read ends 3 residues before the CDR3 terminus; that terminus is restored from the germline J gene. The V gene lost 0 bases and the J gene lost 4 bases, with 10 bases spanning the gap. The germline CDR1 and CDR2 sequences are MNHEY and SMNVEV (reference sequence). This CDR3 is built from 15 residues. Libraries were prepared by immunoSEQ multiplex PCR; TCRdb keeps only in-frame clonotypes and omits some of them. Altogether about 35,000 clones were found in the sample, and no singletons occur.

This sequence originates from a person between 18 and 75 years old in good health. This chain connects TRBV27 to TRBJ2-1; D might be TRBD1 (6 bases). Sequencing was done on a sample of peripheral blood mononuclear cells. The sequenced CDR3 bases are TGTGCCAGCAGTTTATCGAATGACAGGTACAATGAG. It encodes CASSLSNDRYNE. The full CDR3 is CASSLSNDRYNEQFF.